Each of the 7 T cell receptor beta chains below was sequenced from the same sample in a study of early T cells in non-severe SARS-CoV-2 infection. In TCRdb, the 5' RACE reads were re-called with MiXCR into one record per CDR3 protein. The data hold about 40,000 distinct CDR3 sequences, with roughly 5% observed a single time. Source material: whole blood. Receptor source: an adult who was a healthcare worker with PCR-confirmed SARS-CoV-2 infection or an uninfected control (not recorded which).

The chain is built from TRBV2 and TRBJ2-3, with TRBD2 matching 7 bases. Germline V CDR1 and CDR2: SNHLY, FYNNEI. This CDR3 region has 12 residues. V was pared by 11 bases and J by 8 bases, with 10 bases of the junction left unmatched. The DNA for the CDR3 is TGTGCCTCCACGACTAGCCACGCTACGCAGTATTTT. Protein: CASTTSHATQYF.

At least ten counts were recorded for this clonotype. The chain uses TRBV7-2 and TRBJ2-1, with 8 bases fitting TRBD1. The V and J ends lost 5 bases and 5 bases, in that order; junction bases with no gene match: 8. CDR1 and CDR2 (germline): SGHTA, FQGNSA. There are 15 residues in the CDR3. CDR3 sequence: CASSPPGQANNEQFF. In DNA form, the CDR3 reads TGTGCCAGCAGCCCCCCGGGACAGGCCAACAATGAGCAGTTCTTC. Based on the CDR3 plus reference TRBV7-2 and TRBJ2-1, the full variable domain is GAGVSQSPSNKVTEKGKDVELRCDPISGHTALYWYRQSLGQGLEFLIYFQGNSAPDKSGLPSDRFSAERTGGSVSTLTIQRTQQEDSAVYLCASSPPGQANNEQFFGPGTRLTVL.

The sample holds a few counts of this clonotype. The chain is built from TRBV29-1 and TRBJ2-1; D could derive from TRBD1 or TRBD2 (5 bases each). CDR3 length: 14 amino acids. Trimming removed 7 bases at V and 3 bases at J, with 16 bases between. From germline, CDR1 is SQVTM and CDR2 ANQGSEA. CDR3 DNA sequence: TGCAGCGGAACCGGGGACGGAAGCTACAATGAGCAGTTCTTC. Residues: CSGTGDGSYNEQFF.

This clonotype came up many times. The gene calls are TRBV19 and TRBJ2-3, with 8 bases lining up with TRBD1. The CDR3 runs to 15 residues. With V trimmed by 7 bases and J by 1 base, 7 bases remained unmatched. Germline V gives CDR1 LNHDA, CDR2 SQIVND (reference sequence). Written as DNA, the CDR3 is TGTGCCAGTATGGGCAGGGGGCTCGGCACAGATACGCAGTATTTT. Translation: CASMGRGLGTDTQYF.

This clonotype occurred a few times. This chain connects TRBV7-2 to TRBJ2-2; D possibly corresponds to TRBD2 (7 bases). The CDR3 length is 14 residues. Germline loops: CDR1 SGHTA, CDR2 FQGNSA. The V and J ends lost 3 bases and 7 bases respectively, with 12 bases between them. CDR3 in DNA: TGTGCCAGCAGCTTCGGGGGGCGCGGCGGGGAGCTGTTTTTT. It specifies CASSFGGRGGELFF.

This clonotype came up many times. J is TRBJ2-3 and V is TRBV20-1; tentatively, D is TRBD1 (5 bases). Germline V gene lookup returns CDR1 DFQATT and CDR2 SNEGSKA (reference sequence). The CDR3 runs to 14 residues. Trimming left V 6 bases short and J 4 bases short, with 17 bases between. DNA of the CDR3: TGCAGTGCCAAACCTCCTCTGGGGCCAGATACGCAGTATTTT. Protein product: CSAKPPLGPDTQYF.

Ten or more counts support this clonotype. This rearrangement joins TRBV28 to TRBJ1-5, with D possibly being TRBD1 (6 bases). Trimming took 6 bases from V and 5 from J, leaving 11 bases between them. Germline CDR1 is MDHEN and CDR2 is SYDVKM. The CDR3 is made up of 13 amino acids. CDR3 bases: TGTGCCAGCAGGGTCCCAGGGGATCAGCCCCAGCATTTT. As protein: CASRVPGDQPQHF.